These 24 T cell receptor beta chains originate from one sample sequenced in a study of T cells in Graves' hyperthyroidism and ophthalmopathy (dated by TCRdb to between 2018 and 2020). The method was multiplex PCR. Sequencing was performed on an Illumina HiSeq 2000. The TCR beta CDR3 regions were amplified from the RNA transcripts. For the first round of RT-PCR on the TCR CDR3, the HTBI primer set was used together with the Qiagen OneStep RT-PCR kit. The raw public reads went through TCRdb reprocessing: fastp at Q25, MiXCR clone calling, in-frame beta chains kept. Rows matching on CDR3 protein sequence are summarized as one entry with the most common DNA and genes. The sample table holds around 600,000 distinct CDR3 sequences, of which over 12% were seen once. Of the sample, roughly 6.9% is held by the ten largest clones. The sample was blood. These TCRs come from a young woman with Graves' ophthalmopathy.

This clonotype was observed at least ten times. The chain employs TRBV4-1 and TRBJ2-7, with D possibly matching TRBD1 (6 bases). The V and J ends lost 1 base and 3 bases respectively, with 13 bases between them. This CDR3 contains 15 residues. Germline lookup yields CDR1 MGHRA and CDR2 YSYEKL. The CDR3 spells CASSQVRTAGYEQYF. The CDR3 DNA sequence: TGCGCCAGCAGCCAAGTTCGGACAGCCGGCTACGAGCAGTACTTC.

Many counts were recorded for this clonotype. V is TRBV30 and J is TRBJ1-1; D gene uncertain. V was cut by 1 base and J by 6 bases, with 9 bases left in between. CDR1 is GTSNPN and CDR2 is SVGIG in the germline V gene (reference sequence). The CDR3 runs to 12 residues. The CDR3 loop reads CAWSAGNSEAFF. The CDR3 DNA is TGTGCCTGGAGTGCTGGAAACTCTGAAGCTTTCTTT.

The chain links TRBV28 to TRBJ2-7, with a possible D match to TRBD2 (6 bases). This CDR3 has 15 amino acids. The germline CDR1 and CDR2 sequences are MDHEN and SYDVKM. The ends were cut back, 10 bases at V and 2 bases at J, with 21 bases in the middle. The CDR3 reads CATLSSGAMAYEQYF. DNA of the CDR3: TGTGCCACCCTAAGTAGCGGAGCTATGGCCTACGAGCAGTACTTC.

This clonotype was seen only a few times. This CDR3 reads CASSMGQSNYEQYF. CDR3 coding DNA: TGTGCCAGTAGTATGGGACAGTCCAACTACGAGCAGTACTTC. The chain links TRBV19 to TRBJ2-7; 7 bases fit TRBD1. Germline CDR1 LNHDA, CDR2 SQIVND (reference sequence). Losses at the gene ends were 3 bases for V and 3 bases for J; bases not matched to a gene: 5. This CDR3 has 14 amino acids. The complete variable domain, with remaining parts taken from reference TRBV19 and TRBJ2-7, reads DGGITQSPKYLFRKEGQNVTLSCEQNLNHDAMYWYRQDPGQGLRLIYYSQIVNDFQKGDIAEGYSVSREKKESFPLTVTSAQKNPTAFYLCASSMGQSNYEQYFGPGTRLTVT.

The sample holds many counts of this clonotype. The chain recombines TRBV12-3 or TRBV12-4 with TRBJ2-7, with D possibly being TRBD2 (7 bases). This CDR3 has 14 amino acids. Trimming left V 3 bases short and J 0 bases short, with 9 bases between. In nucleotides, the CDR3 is TGTGCCAGCAGTTTCGGGGGGCTCTCCTACGAGCAGTACTTC. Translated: CASSFGGLSYEQYF.

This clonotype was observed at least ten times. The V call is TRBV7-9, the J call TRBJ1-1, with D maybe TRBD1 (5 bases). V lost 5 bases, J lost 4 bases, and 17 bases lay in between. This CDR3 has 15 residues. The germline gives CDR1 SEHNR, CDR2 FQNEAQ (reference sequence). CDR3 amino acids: CASSHQGGRSTEAFF. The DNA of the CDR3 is TGTGCCAGCAGCCACCAGGGAGGGCGAAGCACTGAAGCTTTCTTT.

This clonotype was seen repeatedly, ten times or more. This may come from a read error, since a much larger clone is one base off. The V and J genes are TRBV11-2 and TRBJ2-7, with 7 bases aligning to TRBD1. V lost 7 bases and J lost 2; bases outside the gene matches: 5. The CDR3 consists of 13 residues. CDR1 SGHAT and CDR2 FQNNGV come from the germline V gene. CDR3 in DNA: TGTGCCAGCACCCCCGGGACAGCCTACGAGCAGTACTTC. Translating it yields CASTPGTAYEQYF.

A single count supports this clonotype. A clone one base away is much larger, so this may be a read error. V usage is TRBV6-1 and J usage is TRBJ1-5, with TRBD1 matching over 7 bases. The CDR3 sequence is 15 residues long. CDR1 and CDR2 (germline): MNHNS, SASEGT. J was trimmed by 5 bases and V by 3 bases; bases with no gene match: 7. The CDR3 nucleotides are TGTGCCAGCAGTGAGCCGGACAGGAGGGATCAGCCCCAGCATTTT. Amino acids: CASSEPDRRDQPQHF.

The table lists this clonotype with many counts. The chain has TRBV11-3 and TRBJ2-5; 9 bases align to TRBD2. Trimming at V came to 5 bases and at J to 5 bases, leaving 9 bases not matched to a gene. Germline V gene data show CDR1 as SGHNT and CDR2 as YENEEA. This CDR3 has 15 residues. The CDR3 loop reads CASSPIAGVAETQYF. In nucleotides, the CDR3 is TGTGCCAGCAGCCCAATAGCGGGAGTAGCCGAGACCCAGTACTTC.

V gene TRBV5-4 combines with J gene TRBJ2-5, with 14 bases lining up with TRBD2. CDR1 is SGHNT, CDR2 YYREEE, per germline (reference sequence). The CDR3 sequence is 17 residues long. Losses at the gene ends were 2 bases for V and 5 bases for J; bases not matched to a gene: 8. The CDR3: CASSFGTSGRVRETQYF. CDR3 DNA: TGTGCCAGCAGCTTCGGGACTAGCGGGAGAGTGAGGGAGACCCAGTACTTC.

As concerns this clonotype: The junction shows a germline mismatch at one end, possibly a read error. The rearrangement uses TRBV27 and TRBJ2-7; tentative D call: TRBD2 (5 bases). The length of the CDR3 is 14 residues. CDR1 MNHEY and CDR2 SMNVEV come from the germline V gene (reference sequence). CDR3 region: CAGSLKPRGYEQYF. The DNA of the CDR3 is TGTGCCGGCAGTTTAAAACCACGGGGCTACGAGCAGTACTTC.

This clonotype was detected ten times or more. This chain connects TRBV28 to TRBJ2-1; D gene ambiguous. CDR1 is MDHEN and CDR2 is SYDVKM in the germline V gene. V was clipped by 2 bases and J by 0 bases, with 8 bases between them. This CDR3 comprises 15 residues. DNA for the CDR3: TGTGCCAGCAGTTTAGTGTCAGTCTCCTACAATGAGCAGTTCTTC. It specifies CASSLVSVSYNEQFF.

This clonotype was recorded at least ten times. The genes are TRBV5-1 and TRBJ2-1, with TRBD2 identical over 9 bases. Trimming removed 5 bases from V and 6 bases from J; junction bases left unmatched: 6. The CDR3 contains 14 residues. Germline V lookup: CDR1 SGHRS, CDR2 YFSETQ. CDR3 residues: CASSWGGRANEQFF. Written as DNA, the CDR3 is TGCGCCAGCAGTTGGGGCGGGAGGGCCAATGAGCAGTTCTTC.

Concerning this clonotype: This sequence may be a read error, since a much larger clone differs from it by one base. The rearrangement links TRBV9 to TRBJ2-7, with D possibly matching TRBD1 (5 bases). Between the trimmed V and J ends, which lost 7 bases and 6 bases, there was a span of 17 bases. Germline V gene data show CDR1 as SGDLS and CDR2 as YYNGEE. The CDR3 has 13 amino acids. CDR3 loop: CASARRGVGEQYF. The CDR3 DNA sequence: TGTGCCAGCGCTCGTAGGGGTGTGGGCGAGCAGTACTTC. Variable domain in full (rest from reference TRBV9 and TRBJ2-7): DSGVTQTPKHLITATGQRVTLRCSPRSGDLSVYWYQQSLDQGLQFLIQYYNGEERAKGNILERFSAQQFPDLHSELNLSSLELGDSALYFCASARRGVGEQYFGPGTRLTVT.

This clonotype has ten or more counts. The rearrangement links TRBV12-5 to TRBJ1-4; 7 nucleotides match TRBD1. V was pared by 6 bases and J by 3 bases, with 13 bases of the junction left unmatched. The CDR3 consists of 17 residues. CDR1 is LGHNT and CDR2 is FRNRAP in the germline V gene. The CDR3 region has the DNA TGTGCTAGTGGCCCCCGGGACAGAGGGGCTCCTAATGAAAAACTGTTTTTT. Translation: CASGPRDRGAPNEKLFF. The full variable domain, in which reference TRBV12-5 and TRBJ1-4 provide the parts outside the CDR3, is DARVTQTPRHKVTEMGQEVTMRCQPILGHNTVFWYRQTMMQGLELLAYFRNRAPLDDSGMPKDRFSAEMPDATLATLKIQPSEPRDSAVYFCASGPRDRGAPNEKLFFGSGTQLSVL.

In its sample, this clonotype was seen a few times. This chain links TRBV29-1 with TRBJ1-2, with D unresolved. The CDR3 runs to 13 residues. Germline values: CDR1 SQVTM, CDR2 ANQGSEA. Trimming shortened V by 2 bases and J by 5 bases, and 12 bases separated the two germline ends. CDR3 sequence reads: CSVELGASYGYTF. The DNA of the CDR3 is TGCAGCGTTGAACTAGGTGCTTCGTATGGCTACACCTTC.

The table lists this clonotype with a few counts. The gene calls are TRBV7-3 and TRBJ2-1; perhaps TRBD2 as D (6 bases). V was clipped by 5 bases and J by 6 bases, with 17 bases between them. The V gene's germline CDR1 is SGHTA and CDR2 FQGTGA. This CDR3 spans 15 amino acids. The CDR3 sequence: CASSPAGRIGNEQFF. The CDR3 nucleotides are TGTGCCAGCAGCCCCGCTGGGAGGATTGGCAATGAGCAGTTCTTC.

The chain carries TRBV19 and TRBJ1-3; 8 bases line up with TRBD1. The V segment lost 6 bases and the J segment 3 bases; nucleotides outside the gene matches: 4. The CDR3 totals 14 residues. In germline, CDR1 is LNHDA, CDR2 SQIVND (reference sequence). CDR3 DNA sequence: TGTGCCAGTAGGGACAGGGTTTGTGGAAACACCATATATTTT. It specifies CASRDRVCGNTIYF.

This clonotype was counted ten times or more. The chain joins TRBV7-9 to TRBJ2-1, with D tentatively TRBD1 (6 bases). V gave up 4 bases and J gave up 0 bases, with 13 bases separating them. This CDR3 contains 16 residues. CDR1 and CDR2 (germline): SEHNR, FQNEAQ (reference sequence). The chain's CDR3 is CASSSDRRSSYNEQFF. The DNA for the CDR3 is TGTGCCAGCAGCTCAGACAGGCGATCCTCCTACAATGAGCAGTTCTTC.

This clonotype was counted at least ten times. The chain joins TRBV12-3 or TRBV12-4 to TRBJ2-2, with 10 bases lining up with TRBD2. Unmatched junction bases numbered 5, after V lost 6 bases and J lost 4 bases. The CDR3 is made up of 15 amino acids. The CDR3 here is CASRDQREGTGELFF. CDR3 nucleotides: TGTGCCAGCAGGGACCAGCGGGAGGGCACCGGGGAGCTGTTTTTT.

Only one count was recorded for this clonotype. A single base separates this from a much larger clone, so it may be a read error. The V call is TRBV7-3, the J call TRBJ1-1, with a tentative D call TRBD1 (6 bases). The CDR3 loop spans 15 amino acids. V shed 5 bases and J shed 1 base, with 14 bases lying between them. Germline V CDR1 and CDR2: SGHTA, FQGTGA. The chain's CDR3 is CASSTQGQRNTEAFF. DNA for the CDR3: TGTGCCAGCAGCACACAGGGCCAACGGAACACTGAAGCTTTCTTT.

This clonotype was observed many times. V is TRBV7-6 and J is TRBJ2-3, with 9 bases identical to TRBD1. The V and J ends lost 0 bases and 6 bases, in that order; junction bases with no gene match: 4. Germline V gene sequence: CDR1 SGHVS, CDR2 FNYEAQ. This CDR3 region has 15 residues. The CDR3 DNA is TGTGCCAGCAGCTTAGCCGGGACAGGGCTGGATACGCAGTATTTT. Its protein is CASSLAGTGLDTQYF.

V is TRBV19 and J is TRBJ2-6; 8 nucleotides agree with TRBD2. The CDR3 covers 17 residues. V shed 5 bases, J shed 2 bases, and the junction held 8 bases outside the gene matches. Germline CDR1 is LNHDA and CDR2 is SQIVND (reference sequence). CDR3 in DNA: TGTGCCAGTAGTCTATCGGGAGGGGTAGCTGGGGCCAACGTCCTGACTTTC. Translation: CASSLSGGVAGANVLTF.

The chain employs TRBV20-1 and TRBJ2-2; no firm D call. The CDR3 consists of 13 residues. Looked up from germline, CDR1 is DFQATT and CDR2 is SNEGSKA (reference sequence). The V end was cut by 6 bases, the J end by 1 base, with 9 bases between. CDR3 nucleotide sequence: TGCAGTGCACCTCAGGTGAACACCGGGGAGCTGTTTTTT. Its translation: CSAPQVNTGELFF.